Following are 28 T cell receptor beta chains from one sample sequenced in a study of T-cell reconstitution after alpha-beta-depleted transplantation in children. Using unique molecular identifiers, the investigators prepared the TCRbeta library. Each CDR3 protein gets one entry after TCRdb re-called the PCR reads with MiXCR. The sample includes 610,000 or so distinct CDR3 sequences, 25% to 30% of them seen just once. Sequenced material: PBMCs, taken before TCRalphabeta/CD19-depleted stem cell transplant. The receptor set was obtained from a boy in the first two years of life with Wiskott-Aldrich syndrome, due to receive a stem cell transplant.

This chain uses TRBV5-5 with TRBJ2-5; tentative D call: TRBD1 (6 bases). V lost 6 bases to trimming and J lost 3 bases, with 18 bases between them. The CDR3 totals 15 residues. Germline assignment: CDR1 SGHKS and CDR2 YYEKEE (reference sequence). The CDR3 loop reads CASTRTGTHKETQYF. The CDR3 DNA is TGTGCCAGCACAAGGACCGGGACACATAAAGAGACCCAGTACTTC.

V usage is TRBV20-1 and J usage is TRBJ2-7; 7 bases are shared with TRBD2. Trimming took 0 bases from V and 0 from J; bases not matched to a gene: 5. CDR1 is DFQATT and CDR2 is SNEGSKA in the germline V gene (reference sequence). CDR3 length equals 15 residues. The CDR3 DNA is TGCAGTGCTAGAGATGGGGGGGGGAGCTCCTACGAGCAGTACTTC. Its translation: CSARDGGGSSYEQYF.

The V and J genes are TRBV24-1 and TRBJ2-3; TRBD2 matches 7 bases. Germline V gives CDR1 KGHDR, CDR2 SFDVKD. After removal of 9 bases from V and 0 bases from J, the junction contained 11 bases not matched to a gene. The CDR3 loop spans 16 amino acids. CDR3 DNA: TGTGCCACCGGACTAGTGACATGTATAAGCACAGATACGCAGTATTTT. It codes for CATGLVTCISTDTQYF.

The chain has TRBV6-5 and TRBJ1-2; D gene ambiguous. Trimming removed 10 bases from V and 8 bases from J, with 14 bases in between. Per germline, CDR1 MNHEY and CDR2 SVGAGI. There are 11 residues in the CDR3. For the CDR3, the DNA is TGTGCCATCGCAATTGATTACGGCTACACCTTC. This translates into CAIAIDYGYTF.

This chain uses TRBV2 with TRBJ2-5, with TRBD1 matching 10 bases. The V segment lost 6 bases and the J segment 5 bases; nucleotides outside the gene matches: 9. The germline CDR1 and CDR2 sequences are SNHLY and FYNNEI. The CDR3 totals 15 residues. The CDR3 sequence is CASSDRQGAKETQYF. The CDR3 DNA follows: TGTGCCAGCAGCGACAGACAGGGGGCAAAGGAGACCCAGTACTTC.

This clonotype was counted between two and nine times. This rearrangement joins TRBV7-8 to TRBJ2-5; unclear D gene. Germline assignment: CDR1 SGHVS and CDR2 FQNEAQ. The CDR3 consists of 14 residues. With 5 bases removed from V and 4 bases from J, the gap between germline ends came to 14 bases. The CDR3 DNA sequence: TGTGCCAGCAGCGCCTCCAACTTCCGAGAGACCCAGTACTTC. Its translation: CASSASNFRETQYF.

The chain has TRBV6-1 and TRBJ2-2; 13 bases are a match to TRBD2. This CDR3 comprises 16 residues. CDR1 is MNHNS and CDR2 is SASEGT in the germline V gene. V lost 5 bases, J lost 4 bases, and 4 bases stayed unmatched. This CDR3 is CASSKTSGGGTGELFF. The CDR3 DNA reads as TGTGCCAGCAGTAAAACTAGCGGGGGGGGCACCGGGGAGCTGTTTTTT.

V usage is TRBV5-1 and J usage is TRBJ2-7, with 9 positions matching TRBD2. Germline loops: CDR1 SGHRS, CDR2 YFSETQ. The V and J ends lost 0 bases and 1 base, in that order; junction bases with no gene match: 8. The length of the CDR3 is 17 residues. CDR3 sequence: CASSLARAGGSSYEQYF. CDR3 DNA sequence: TGCGCCAGCAGCTTGGCCCGAGCGGGAGGTAGTTCCTACGAGCAGTACTTC.

This clonotype was seen more than once but under ten times. The rearrangement joins TRBV20-1 to TRBJ2-1; 11 nucleotides line up with TRBD2. After removal of 8 bases from V and 5 bases from J, the junction contained 8 bases not matched to a gene. Germline CDR1 reads DFQATT; CDR2 reads SNEGSKA (reference sequence). The CDR3 has 14 amino acids. The CDR3 DNA reads TGCAGTCGATCCTTAGCGGGAGGGAACAATGAGCAGTTCTTC. It is translated as CSRSLAGGNNEQFF.

In DNA, the CDR3 is TGTGCCAGCAGGGCTCTCTCTTTAGGCGGCAATGAGCAGTTCTTC. The encoded protein is CASRALSLGGNEQFF. The rearrangement joins TRBV6-1 to TRBJ2-1; D remains ambiguous. V was cut by 6 bases and J by 6 bases, with 18 bases left in between. There are 15 residues in the CDR3. Germline lookup yields CDR1 MNHNS and CDR2 SASEGT.

V is TRBV5-1 and J is TRBJ2-3; 10 nucleotides match TRBD1. The germline gives CDR1 SGHRS, CDR2 YFSETQ. After removal of 4 bases from V and 3 bases from J, the junction contained 5 bases not matched to a gene. The CDR3 totals 15 residues. The CDR3 sequence is CASSPQGQGTDTQYF. CDR3 in DNA: TGCGCCAGCAGCCCCCAGGGACAGGGGACAGATACGCAGTATTTT. Full variable domain (outside the CDR3, taken from reference TRBV5-1 and TRBJ2-3): KAGVTQTPRYLIKTRGQQVTLSCSPISGHRSVSWYQQTPGQGLQFLFEYFSETQRNKGNFPGRFSGRQFSNSRSEMNVSTLELGDSALYLCASSPQGQGTDTQYFGPGTRLTVL.

V usage is TRBV5-1 and J usage is TRBJ2-1; the match to TRBD1 covers 10 bases. With V trimmed by 1 base and J by 6 bases, 1 base remained unmatched. From germline, CDR1 is SGHRS and CDR2 YFSETQ. This CDR3 is built from 14 residues. CDR3 DNA: TGCGCCAGCAGCTTGCGACAGGGGGCCAATGAGCAGTTCTTC. Protein product: CASSLRQGANEQFF.

This clonotype was counted between two and nine times. The rearrangement joins TRBV20-1 to TRBJ2-5, with 9 bases matching TRBD1. CDR1 and CDR2 from the germline V gene are DFQATT and SNEGSKA (reference sequence). Trimming at V came to 4 bases and at J to 4 bases, leaving 10 bases not matched to a gene. The CDR3 length is 15 residues. CDR3 region: CSATTTGGRGETQYF. CDR3 DNA sequence: TGCAGTGCTACAACCACAGGGGGCAGGGGAGAGACCCAGTACTTC.

The J gene is TRBJ1-2, the V gene TRBV5-1, with unresolved D. The CDR3 extends over 15 amino acids. CDR1 is SGHRS, CDR2 YFSETQ, per germline. Trimming shortened V by 0 bases and J by 2 bases, and 11 bases separated the two germline ends. In DNA, the CDR3 is TGCGCCAGCAGCTTGGCAGCCGGGTCCAACTATGGCTACACCTTC. It specifies CASSLAAGSNYGYTF.

This clonotype has a handful of counts. CDR3 nucleotide sequence: TGCGCCAGCACCTTCCGGGACCGCTCCTACAATGAGCAGTTCTTC. Its protein product is CASTFRDRSYNEQFF. The chain couples TRBV5-1 to TRBJ2-1; D tentatively reads TRBD1 or TRBD2 (5 bases each). CDR1 and CDR2 from the germline V gene are SGHRS and YFSETQ. The CDR3 is 15 amino acids. Deletions cut 6 bases from V and 0 bases from J, with 13 bases between.

This clonotype was observed a handful of times. V and J are TRBV5-1 and TRBJ2-5; D gene unclear. This CDR3 is 13 amino acids long. Trimming left V 0 bases short and J 4 bases short, with 7 bases between. The germline gives CDR1 SGHRS, CDR2 YFSETQ. The CDR3 protein is CASSLEVVETQYF. CDR3 DNA: TGCGCCAGCAGCTTGGAAGTGGTAGAGACCCAGTACTTC.

This chain uses TRBV28 with TRBJ2-7; 14 bases line up with TRBD2. Germline lookup yields CDR1 MDHEN and CDR2 SYDVKM. The J segment lost 6 bases and the V segment lost 1 base, leaving 14 bases of the junction unmatched. There are 19 residues in the CDR3. In nucleotides, the CDR3 is TGTGCCAGCAGTTTATACTGGGGACTAGCGGGGGACTTTGACGGCGAGCAGTACTTC. As protein: CASSLYWGLAGDFDGEQYF.

V and J are TRBV12-3 or TRBV12-4 and TRBJ2-2; D uncertain. Trimming removed 7 bases from V and 1 base from J, with 10 bases in between. The CDR3 sequence is 14 residues long. The DNA of the CDR3 is TGTGCCAGCAAACTTACTGGGAACACCGGGGAGCTGTTTTTT. It is translated as CASKLTGNTGELFF.

Concerning this clonotype: One junction end disagrees with the germline gene, perhaps due to a read error. This chain uses TRBV5-1 with TRBJ2-3, with D maybe TRBD1 (5 bases). CDR3 length equals 15 residues. Germline CDR1 is SGHRS and CDR2 is YFSETQ. The CDR3, as DNA: TGCGCCAGCATCTTGGGGCGAGCTAGCACAGATACGCAGTATTTT. Its protein product is CASILGRASTDTQYF.

J is TRBJ2-3 and V is TRBV18, with D uncertain. The germline V and J ends were trimmed by 0 bases and 3 bases, with 10 bases remaining between them. CDR3 length equals 15 residues. Germline CDR1 is KGHSH and CDR2 is LQKENI. This chain's CDR3 is CASSPPVPGTDTQYF. DNA of the CDR3: TGTGCCAGCTCACCACCGGTCCCTGGGACAGATACGCAGTATTTT. The variable domain in full, with the rest retrieved from reference TRBV18 and TRBJ2-3, is NAGVMQNPRHLVRRRGQEARLRCSPMKGHSHVYWYRQLPEEGLKFMVYLQKENIIDESGMPKERFSAEFPKEGPSILRIQQVVRGDSAAYFCASSPPVPGTDTQYFGPGTRLTVL.

This clonotype showed up just a few times. The rearrangement links TRBV24-1 to TRBJ2-1, with 8 positions matching TRBD2. The trim removed 4 bases at V and 3 bases at J, leaving 7 bases unmatched. The germline CDR1 and CDR2 sequences are KGHDR and SFDVKD. The CDR3 runs 16 residues. The CDR3 DNA is TGTGCCACCAGTGAGAAAGCGGGAGCCGTCTACAATGAGCAGTTCTTC. The encoded protein is CATSEKAGAVYNEQFF.

The chain links TRBV5-1 to TRBJ2-5, with 9 positions matching TRBD1. After removal of 6 bases from V and 5 bases from J, the junction contained 11 bases not matched to a gene. The CDR3 has 15 residues. CDR1 and CDR2 from the germline V gene are SGHRS and YFSETQ. CDR3 DNA sequence: TGCGCCAGCACCCAGACAGGGGGTCGGCCGGAGACCCAGTACTTC. Encoded protein: CASTQTGGRPETQYF.

This clonotype was seen repeatedly, ten times or more. V gene TRBV28 combines with J gene TRBJ2-7; D is ambiguous. V was cut by 4 bases and J by 3 bases, with 10 bases left in between. The CDR3 length is 13 residues. Germline CDR1 MDHEN, CDR2 SYDVKM. CDR3 nucleotides: TGTGCCAGCAGTTATGACTCTAGCTACGAGCAGTACTTC. This codes for CASSYDSSYEQYF.

This clonotype showed up just a few times. The chain carries TRBV20-1 and TRBJ2-1; 10 bases fit TRBD2. The CDR3 contains 16 residues. J was trimmed by 6 bases and V by 0 bases; bases with no gene match: 8. In germline, CDR1 is DFQATT, CDR2 SNEGSKA (reference sequence). CDR3 sequence reads: CSARDPKREGPNEQFF. CDR3 DNA sequence: TGCAGTGCTAGAGACCCCAAGCGGGAGGGCCCCAATGAGCAGTTCTTC.

The genes are TRBV15 and TRBJ2-7, with 7 bases matching TRBD1. The germline V gene encodes CDR1 LNHNV and CDR2 YYDKDF (reference sequence). J was trimmed by 0 bases and V by 3 bases; bases with no gene match: 5. The CDR3 has 15 amino acids. CDR3 sequence reads: CATSSARQGSYEQYF. The CDR3 region has the DNA TGTGCCACCAGCAGTGCCAGACAGGGCTCCTACGAGCAGTACTTC. Drawing the rest from reference TRBV15 and TRBJ2-7, the complete variable domain is DAMVIQNPRYQVTQFGKPVTLSCSQTLNHNVMYWYQQKSSQAPKLLFHYYDKDFNNEADTPDNFQSRRPNTSFCFLDIRSPGLGDTAMYLCATSSARQGSYEQYFGPGTRLTVT.

The chain joins TRBV29-1 to TRBJ2-5; tentatively, D is TRBD1 (6 bases). The V gene's germline CDR1 is SQVTM and CDR2 ANQGSEA. The CDR3 has 15 amino acids. The V end was cut by 4 bases, the J end by 4 bases, with 19 bases between. The CDR3 DNA reads TGCAGCGTTGGGGTAACAGGGTGGTTCGGAGAGACCCAGTACTTC. This sequence encodes CSVGVTGWFGETQYF.

This chain connects TRBV7-9 to TRBJ1-2; possible D gene TRBD1, 5 bases. This CDR3 contains 13 residues. The germline V gene has CDR1 SEHNR and CDR2 FQNEAQ (reference sequence). V gave up 5 bases and J gave up 4 bases, with 11 bases separating them. The CDR3 nucleotides are TGTGCCAGCAGCCATCAGGGCAGCTATGGCTACACCTTC. Translation gives CASSHQGSYGYTF.

The V gene is TRBV6-5, the J gene TRBJ2-7; 7 bases are shared with TRBD1. The junction had 11 bases not matched to a gene; V was cut back by 4 bases and J by 2 bases. This CDR3 has 16 residues. Germline lookup yields CDR1 MNHEY and CDR2 SVGAGI. CDR3 residues: CASSLHWDRQPYEQYF. The CDR3 DNA follows: TGTGCCAGCAGTTTACACTGGGACAGACAACCCTACGAGCAGTACTTC.